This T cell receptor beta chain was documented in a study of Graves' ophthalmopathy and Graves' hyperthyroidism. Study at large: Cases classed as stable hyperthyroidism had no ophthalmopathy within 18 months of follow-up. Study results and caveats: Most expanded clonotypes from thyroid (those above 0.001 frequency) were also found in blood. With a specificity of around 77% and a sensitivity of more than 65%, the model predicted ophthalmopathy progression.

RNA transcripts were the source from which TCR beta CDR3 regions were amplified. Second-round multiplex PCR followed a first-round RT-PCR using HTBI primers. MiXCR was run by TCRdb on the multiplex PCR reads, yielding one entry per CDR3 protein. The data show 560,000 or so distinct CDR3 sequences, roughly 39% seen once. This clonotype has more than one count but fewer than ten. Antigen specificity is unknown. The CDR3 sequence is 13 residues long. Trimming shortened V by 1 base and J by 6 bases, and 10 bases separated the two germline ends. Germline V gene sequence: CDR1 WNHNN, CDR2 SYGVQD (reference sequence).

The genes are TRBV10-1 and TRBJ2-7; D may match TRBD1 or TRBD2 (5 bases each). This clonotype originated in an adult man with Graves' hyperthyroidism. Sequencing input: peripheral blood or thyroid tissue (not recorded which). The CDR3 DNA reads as TGCGCCAGCAGTGAGTTATCGGGGACCGAGCAGTACTTC. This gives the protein CASSELSGTEQYF.